Here is one T cell receptor beta chain with its context. This clonotype was counted ten times or more. The target of this receptor is not known. No quality values exist for individual bases; no much larger clone is one base distant. This entry is derived from a study of T cells in Graves' hyperthyroidism and ophthalmopathy (dated by TCRdb to the late 2010s). For the study in its entirety: Peripheral blood samples were taken at the time of initial diagnosis, prior to any treatment. TCR V-J signatures able to tell the groups apart were searched for in a discovery cohort of about a hundred patients, of whom 43 had Graves' ophthalmopathy and 55 to 65 had stable Graves' hyperthyroidism. An independent validation cohort of under 20 hyperthyroidism patients and about 15 patients who later progressed to ophthalmopathy tested prospective prediction of ophthalmopathy. The approximately 97 discovery patients were randomly divided into training and test sets at a 7:3 ratio. The study also compared thyroid tissue and blood T-cell repertoires from more than 5 Graves' hyperthyroidism patients. Following sampling, methimazole starting at 30 mg daily was given to hyperthyroidism patients, and high-dose intravenous methylprednisolone was given to ophthalmopathy patients. According to the paper, TCR Vbeta CDR3 sequencing was carried out on approximately 140 peripheral blood samples, which came from approximately 41 ophthalmopathy, around 74 hyperthyroidism and around 17 progressor patients.

A patient counted as having stable Graves' hyperthyroidism if no progression to ophthalmopathy occurred over 18 months of follow-up. Hyperthyroidism patients were aged 18 to 65 years and newly diagnosed, with disease duration of less than 2 months. Any patient with an uncontrolled infection, another autoimmune disease, pregnancy or lactation was excluded. Diagnoses relied on clinical symptoms, serum thyroxine and TRAb, thyroid ultrasound and orbital computed tomography. Ficoll-Paque density gradient centrifugation was used to isolate PBMCs from about 9.4 ml of fresh peripheral blood. Total RNA was extracted using Trizol reagent, and RNA quality was assessed on an Agilent 2100 Bioanalyzer. What the authors observed across the whole study: In validation, the model predicted progression to ophthalmopathy with approximately 71% sensitivity and approximately 74% specificity, a median of 6.5 months before onset. Ophthalmopathy was separated from stable hyperthyroidism by a 13 V-J signature model, with approximately 85% sensitivity and around 81% specificity obtained in cross-validation and 80%/75% obtained in testing. No statistical method was used to fix the sample size in advance, and group allocation was not hidden from the investigators. Most expanded thyroid clonotypes (frequency above 0.001) were also detected in blood, a finding suggesting that blood repertoires may reflect thyroid immune responses.

The TCR beta CDR3 regions were amplified from RNA transcripts. For the first round of RT-PCR on the TCR CDR3, the HTBI primer set was used together with the Qiagen OneStep RT-PCR kit. Libraries were constructed in a second round of multiplex PCR, after which size selection and purification were carried out. Libraries were sequenced paired-end with 100 bp reads on an Illumina HiSeq2000. The paper's data handling went like this. Raw data were processed with SOAPnuke, discarding reads with adapters, uncalled bases, mean Phred below 15, or no exact constant-primer or identifier match. High-quality paired reads were merged using COPE v1.2.5, and each unique nucleotide sequence was defined as a clonotype. MiTCR v1.1 was used to align clonotypes to the IMGT TRBV, TRBD and TRBJ reference segments. Only V-J combinations with frequency above 0.0001, covering 99% to 99.2% of repertoires, were analysed. A TCS score was defined as the ratio between F50 (clonal expansion) and ExV (chaos), using BLOSUM62-based TCRdist between CDR3 peptides within each V-J. Welch's t-statistics and random forest reduced some 510 V-J features to some 14, which were used in a naive Bayes classifier (R e1071). TCRdb reworked the public reads: Q25 trimming with fastp, MiXCR clone assembly, productive beta chains retained. Rows with a matching CDR3 protein are joined into one entry that keeps the most common DNA and genes. It is TCRdb's table, rather than the study itself, that gives the V and J calls and clone size. In this sample the table shows some 720,000 distinct CDR3 sequences, about 17% of which occur a single time. The biggest ten clones account for 8.4% of the sample.

Via the germline V gene, CDR1 is SNHLY and CDR2 FYNNEI. The CDR3 runs 15 residues from the cysteine to the phenylalanine. Only CDR3 DNA remains: 45 bases, in frame from the first base. V is shortened by 3 bases, J by 1 base, and the region joining them spans 11 bases. The sequence derives from a man aged 18 to 29 with Graves' hyperthyroidism. The rearrangement joined TRBV2 to TRBJ2-3; no D segment can be confidently identified. Sample: blood. The CDR3 in this case is CASSEGKWGTDTQYF. The base sequence is TGTGCCAGCAGTGAGGGGAAGTGGGGCACAGATACGCAGTATTTT.